These 25 T cell receptor beta chains were all obtained from the same sample, sequenced in a study of identical twins. One entry per CDR3 protein results from TCRdb running MiXCR on the 5' RACE reads. The sample lists 500,000 to 700,000 distinct CDR3 sequences; roughly 7.1% were seen once. The same data also went into a second study, on yellow fever vaccine responses in identical twins.

The source material was PBMCs. The receptors here all came from a young woman in good health.

This clonotype was detected only a few times. The chain uses TRBV15 and TRBJ2-3; D gene uncertain. The germline V gene has CDR1 LNHNV and CDR2 YYDKDF (reference sequence). V was trimmed by 7 bases and J by 1 base, leaving 12 bases between them. The length of the CDR3 is 14 residues. DNA of the CDR3: TGTGCCACCAAGGCAGGCCGGGGCACAGATACGCAGTATTTT. It codes for CATKAGRGTDTQYF.

This clonotype was observed many times. The rearrangement links TRBV4-1 to TRBJ1-5; tentatively, D is TRBD1 (6 bases). CDR3 size: 15 residues. V was clipped by 1 base and J by 7 bases, with 14 bases between them. CDR1 is MGHRA, CDR2 YSYEKL, per germline. This CDR3 reads CASSQVGGRDQPQHF. The CDR3 DNA reads as TGCGCCAGCAGCCAAGTAGGGGGGCGAGACCAGCCCCAGCATTTT.

The V and J genes are TRBV11-2 and TRBJ2-7; D gene ambiguous. Germline V gene lookup returns CDR1 SGHAT and CDR2 FQNNGV. Trimming removed 5 bases from V and 1 base from J, with 9 bases in between. This CDR3 contains 13 residues. The CDR3: CASSDLESYEQYF. The CDR3 coding sequence is TGTGCCAGCAGCGATCTAGAATCCTACGAGCAGTACTTC. Together with reference TRBV11-2 and TRBJ2-7, the CDR3 gives the full variable domain: EAGVAQSPRYKIIEKRQSVAFWCNPISGHATLYWYQQILGQGPKLLIQFQNNGVVDDSQLPKDRFSAERLKGVDSTLKIQPAKLEDSAVYLCASSDLESYEQYFGPGTRLTVT.

This clonotype was counted ten times or more. The chain carries TRBV7-9 and TRBJ2-2; D gene unclear. The V and J ends lost 7 bases and 0 bases respectively, with 18 bases between them. Germline V gene data show CDR1 as SEHNR and CDR2 as FQNEAQ (reference sequence). CDR3 length: 17 amino acids. The CDR3 DNA sequence: TGTGCCAGCACCCTAGAGTCCCGGGTTTCGAACACCGGGGAGCTGTTTTTT. Translating it yields CASTLESRVSNTGELFF.

This clonotype was picked up a small number of times. The chain uses TRBV7-2 and TRBJ2-6, with D hard to call. Germline CDR1 SGHTA, CDR2 FQGNSA. CDR3 length: 16 residues. V was shortened by 5 bases and J by 0 bases, with 11 bases between the two germline ends. The CDR3 DNA reads as TGTGCCAGCAGCCCCGCTTGGGGCTCTGGGGCCAACGTCCTGACTTTC. Protein: CASSPAWGSGANVLTF. Variable domain in full (rest from reference TRBV7-2 and TRBJ2-6): GAGVSQSPSNKVTEKGKDVELRCDPISGHTALYWYRQSLGQGLEFLIYFQGNSAPDKSGLPSDRFSAERTGGSVSTLTIQRTQQEDSAVYLCASSPAWGSGANVLTFGAGSRLTVL.

Only a few counts were recorded for this clonotype. The chain uses TRBV7-2 and TRBJ2-1, with 10 bases that match TRBD2. Germline V gene data show CDR1 as SGHTA and CDR2 as FQGNSA. V trimming: 5 bases; J trimming: 4 bases; junction bases outside the gene matches: 8. The CDR3 has 16 residues. CDR3 loop: CASSVSGGAVYNEQFF. As DNA, the CDR3 is TGTGCCAGCAGCGTAAGCGGGGGGGCTGTGTACAATGAGCAGTTCTTC.

In its sample, this clonotype was seen many times. The V call is TRBV28, the J call TRBJ2-5, with 10 bases aligning to TRBD2. V gave up 6 bases and J gave up 3 bases; unmatched junction bases: 7. The CDR3 contains 15 residues. Germline V gives CDR1 MDHEN, CDR2 SYDVKM. The CDR3 DNA sequence: TGTGCCAGCAGAACTTCCGGGACTAGCGAAGAGACCCAGTACTTC. Its translation is CASRTSGTSEETQYF.

This clonotype has just a few counts. J is TRBJ2-7 and V is TRBV7-6; 8 bases fit TRBD2. The V segment lost 3 bases and the J segment 6 bases; nucleotides outside the gene matches: 10. This CDR3 spans 15 amino acids. Germline loops: CDR1 SGHVS, CDR2 FNYEAQ. The CDR3 is CASSLLGGLGCEQYF. In nucleotides, the CDR3 is TGTGCCAGCAGCTTGCTCGGGGGACTAGGGTGCGAGCAGTACTTC.

The table lists this clonotype with many counts. The DNA of the CDR3 is TGTGCCACCAGCCAATCTAGCGGGAGGGACCAAGAGACCCAGTACTTC. Translation: CATSQSSGRDQETQYF. The rearrangement uses TRBV24-1 and TRBJ2-5; 12 bases map to TRBD2. The CDR3 has 16 residues. J gave up 0 bases and V 7 bases, and 5 bases lay outside the gene matches. From germline, CDR1 is KGHDR and CDR2 SFDVKD.

This clonotype was counted many times. This rearrangement joins TRBV4-1 to TRBJ2-5; TRBD1 is a possible D gene (6 bases). Trimming cost V 0 bases and J 1 base, with 15 bases left between them. Germline CDR1 MGHRA, CDR2 YSYEKL. This CDR3 region has 17 residues. The CDR3 nucleotides read TGCGCCAGCAGCCAAGATCCCCCAGGGGCTGTCCAAGAGACCCAGTACTTC. This codes for CASSQDPPGAVQETQYF.

The rearrangement uses TRBV29-1 and TRBJ2-7; 7 nucleotides align to TRBD1. V lost 7 bases, J lost 3 bases, and 12 bases stayed unmatched. Germline assignment: CDR1 SQVTM and CDR2 ANQGSEA. The CDR3 has 14 residues. The CDR3, as DNA: TGCAGCGACCTCGGACAGGCGGGCATCTACGAGCAGTACGTC. Translating gives CSDLGQAGIYEQYV.

This clonotype was observed at least ten times. V gene TRBV9 combines with J gene TRBJ2-1; D not resolved. Trimming took 0 bases from V and 0 from J, leaving 7 bases between them. The germline gives CDR1 SGDLS, CDR2 YYNGEE. This CDR3 contains 15 residues. This chain's CDR3 is CASSVVWSSYNEQFF. CDR3 in DNA: TGTGCCAGCAGCGTAGTCTGGAGCTCCTACAATGAGCAGTTCTTC. The entire variable domain, with the rest obtained from reference TRBV9 and TRBJ2-1, is as follows: DSGVTQTPKHLITATGQRVTLRCSPRSGDLSVYWYQQSLDQGLQFLIQYYNGEERAKGNILERFSAQQFPDLHSELNLSSLELGDSALYFCASSVVWSSYNEQFFGPGTRLTVL.

The sample holds many counts of this clonotype. The chain is built from TRBV12-3 or TRBV12-4 and TRBJ2-2, with unresolved D. Trimming cost V 3 bases and J 1 base, with 15 bases left between them. The CDR3 is 17 amino acids. CDR3 region: CASSFSPIGLNTGELFF. The CDR3 DNA is TGTGCCAGCAGTTTTAGTCCTATAGGCTTGAACACCGGGGAGCTGTTTTTT.

In its sample, this clonotype was seen a few times. The chain combines TRBV6-4 with TRBJ2-1; weak D call: TRBD1 (6 bases). The CDR3 length is 15 residues. Germline values: CDR1 MRHNA, CDR2 SNTAGT. Trimming took off 4 bases at V and 0 bases at J, with 10 bases between the two ends. CDR3 nucleotides: TGTGCCAGCAGTGCTAAGGGGGACTCCTACAATGAGCAGTTCTTC. Protein product: CASSAKGDSYNEQFF.

This clonotype was counted many times. The chain links TRBV3-1 to TRBJ2-3; no definite D call. Germline V gene lookup returns CDR1 LGHDT and CDR2 YNNKEL (reference sequence). The V end lost 3 bases, the J end lost 2 bases, and 12 bases lay between the germline ends. This CDR3 contains 15 residues. The CDR3 sequence: CASSQSWFLTDTQYF. In nucleotides, the CDR3 is TGTGCCAGCAGCCAGTCCTGGTTTCTCACAGATACGCAGTATTTT.

This clonotype was recorded many times. J is TRBJ1-1 and V is TRBV18; D not resolved. Trimming removed 3 bases from V and 0 bases from J, with 8 bases in between. The germline V gene has CDR1 KGHSH and CDR2 LQKENI. The CDR3 covers 14 residues. CDR3 residues: CASSPAPMNTEAFF. CDR3 in DNA: TGTGCCAGCTCACCGGCACCTATGAACACTGAAGCTTTCTTT.

The chain is built from TRBV5-5 and TRBJ2-3, with D uncertain. Germline V gene data show CDR1 as SGHKS and CDR2 as YYEKEE (reference sequence). The length of the CDR3 is 15 residues. V was clipped by 0 bases and J by 2 bases, with 10 bases between them. CDR3 DNA: TGTGCCAGCAGCTTGGACTCCGTGTTCACAGATACGCAGTATTTT. The encoded protein is CASSLDSVFTDTQYF. The whole variable domain, remainder taken from reference TRBV5-5 and TRBJ2-3, is DAGVTQSPTHLIKTRGQQVTLRCSPISGHKSVSWYQQVLGQGPQFIFQYYEKEERGRGNFPDRFSARQFPNYSSELNVNALLLGDSALYLCASSLDSVFTDTQYFGPGTRLTVL.

The chain couples TRBV9 to TRBJ2-7; TRBD2 matches 13 bases. V shed 3 bases, J shed 6 bases, and the junction held 12 bases outside the gene matches. From germline, CDR1 is SGDLS and CDR2 YYNGEE. CDR3 length: 17 amino acids. The CDR3, as DNA: TGTGCCAGCAGCGGAGGGCCGGGACTAGCGGGATTGGGCGAGCAGTACTTC. This translates into CASSGGPGLAGLGEQYF.

This clonotype was seen a handful of times. This chain connects TRBV4-1 to TRBJ2-7; TRBD2 agrees at 13 bases. J gave up 6 bases and V 4 bases, and 6 bases lay outside the gene matches. The CDR3 runs 15 residues. CDR1 is MGHRA and CDR2 is YSYEKL in the germline V gene. DNA of the CDR3: TGCGCCAGCAGCCCCGGGACTAGCGGGATTCGCGAGCAGTACTTC. Protein: CASSPGTSGIREQYF.

The chain uses TRBV7-3 and TRBJ2-5, with TRBD2 identical over 14 bases. Losses at the gene ends were 5 bases for V and 1 base for J; bases not matched to a gene: 3. In germline, CDR1 is SGHTA, CDR2 FQGTGA. This CDR3 is 16 amino acids long. CDR3 nucleotides: TGTGCCAGCAGCAAGGGACTAGCGGGAGCCCAAGAGACCCAGTACTTC. It yields the protein CASSKGLAGAQETQYF.

The chain couples TRBV9 to TRBJ2-1; 12 bases fit TRBD2. Germline trimming cut 2 bases from V and 7 bases from J; bases unmatched to any gene: 4. The CDR3 spans 15 residues. Per germline, CDR1 SGDLS and CDR2 YYNGEE. CDR3 nucleotides: TGTGCCAGCAGCGTTACTAGCGGGGGGAGTAATGAGCAGTTCTTC. As protein: CASSVTSGGSNEQFF.

This clonotype has a handful of counts. Possible read error: a much larger clone is one base away. The gene calls are TRBV9 and TRBJ1-5, with D tentatively TRBD1 (6 bases). CDR3 size: 14 residues. CDR1 is SGDLS and CDR2 is YYNGEE in the germline V gene. Trimming cost V 4 bases and J 1 base, with 9 bases left between them. The CDR3 is CASSQGQSNQPQHF. The CDR3 nucleotides are TGTGCCAGCAGCCAAGGACAGAGCAATCAGCCCCAGCATTTT. Full variable domain (rest looked up from reference TRBV9 and TRBJ1-5): DSGVTQTPKHLITATGQRVTLRCSPRSGDLSVYWYQQSLDQGLQFLIQYYNGEERAKGNILERFSAQQFPDLHSELNLSSLELGDSALYFCASSQGQSNQPQHFGDGTRLSIL.

This clonotype was observed a few times. V gene TRBV6-6 combines with J gene TRBJ2-1, with D hard to call. Trimming pared 1 base from V and 7 bases from J, leaving 5 bases between. Germline CDR1 is MNHNY and CDR2 is SVGAGI (reference sequence). CDR3 length: 12 residues. CDR3 nucleotides: TGTGCCAGCAGTTACTTCCCGAATGAGCAGTTCTTC. This codes for CASSYFPNEQFF.

This clonotype was observed at least ten times. The chain's CDR3 is CASSWDRTYEQYF. CDR3 DNA: TGTGCCAGCAGTTGGGACAGGACCTACGAGCAGTACTTC. The chain carries TRBV28 and TRBJ2-7, with 8 positions matching TRBD1. The germline V gene encodes CDR1 MDHEN and CDR2 SYDVKM. V lost 4 bases to trimming and J lost 2 bases; unmatched junction nucleotides: 1. The CDR3 covers 13 residues.

V is TRBV11-2 and J is TRBJ2-1; weak D call: TRBD1 (6 bases). From germline, CDR1 is SGHAT and CDR2 FQNNGV. The V gene lost 4 bases and the J gene lost 2 bases, with 15 bases spanning the gap. The CDR3 totals 16 residues. The CDR3 spells CASSSAGATTYNEQFF. CDR3 sequence (DNA): TGTGCCAGCAGCTCGGCAGGGGCTACCACCTACAATGAGCAGTTCTTC.